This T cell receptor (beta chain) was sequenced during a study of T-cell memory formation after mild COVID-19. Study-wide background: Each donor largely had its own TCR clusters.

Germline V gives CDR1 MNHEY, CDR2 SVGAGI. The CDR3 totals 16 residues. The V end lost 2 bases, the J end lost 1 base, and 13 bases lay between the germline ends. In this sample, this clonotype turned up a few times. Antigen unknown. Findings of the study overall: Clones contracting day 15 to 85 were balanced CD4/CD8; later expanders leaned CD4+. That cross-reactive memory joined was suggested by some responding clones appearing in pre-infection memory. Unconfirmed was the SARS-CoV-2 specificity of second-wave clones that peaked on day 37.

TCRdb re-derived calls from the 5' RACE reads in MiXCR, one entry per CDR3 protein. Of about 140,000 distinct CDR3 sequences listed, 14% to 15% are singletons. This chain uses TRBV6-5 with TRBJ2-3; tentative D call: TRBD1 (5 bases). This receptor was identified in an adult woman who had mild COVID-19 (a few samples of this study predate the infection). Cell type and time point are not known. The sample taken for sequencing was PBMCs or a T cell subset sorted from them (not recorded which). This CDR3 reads CASSYIGPRGTDTQYF. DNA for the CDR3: TGTGCCAGCAGTTACATCGGACCCAGGGGCACAGATACGCAGTATTTT.